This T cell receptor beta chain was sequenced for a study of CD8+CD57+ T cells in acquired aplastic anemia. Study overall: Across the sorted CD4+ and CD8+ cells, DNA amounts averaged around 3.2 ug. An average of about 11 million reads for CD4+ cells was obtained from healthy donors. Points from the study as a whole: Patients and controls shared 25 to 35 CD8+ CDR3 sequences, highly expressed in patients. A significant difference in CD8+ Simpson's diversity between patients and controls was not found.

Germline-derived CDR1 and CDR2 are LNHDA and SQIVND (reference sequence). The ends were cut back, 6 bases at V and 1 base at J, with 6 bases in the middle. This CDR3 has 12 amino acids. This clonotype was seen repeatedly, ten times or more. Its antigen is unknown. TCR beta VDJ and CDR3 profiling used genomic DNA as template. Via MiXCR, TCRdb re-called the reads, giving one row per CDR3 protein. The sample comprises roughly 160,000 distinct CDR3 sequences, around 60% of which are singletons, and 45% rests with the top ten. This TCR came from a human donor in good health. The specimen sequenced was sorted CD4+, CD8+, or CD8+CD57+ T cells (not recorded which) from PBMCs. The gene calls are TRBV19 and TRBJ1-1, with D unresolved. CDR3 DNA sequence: TGTGCCAGTAGCACGAGGAACACTGAAGCTTTCTTT. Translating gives CASSTRNTEAFF. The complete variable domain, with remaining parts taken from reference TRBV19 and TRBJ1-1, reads DGGITQSPKYLFRKEGQNVTLSCEQNLNHDAMYWYRQDPGQGLRLIYYSQIVNDFQKGDIAEGYSVSREKKESFPLTVTSAQKNPTAFYLCASSTRNTEAFFGQGTRLTVV.